A selection of T cell receptor beta chains follows, all from one sample in a study of blood T cells in healthy people across ages. TCRdb ran MiXCR on the 5' RACE reads and lists one entry per CDR3 protein. The sample shows around 600,000 distinct CDR3 sequences, roughly 48% of them seen only once. Sequencing used blood. These receptor sequences come from a man at least 80 years old in good health. Both conserved end residues are part of each CDR3. The order of the fields is V gene, J gene, CDR3 protein.

>TRBV29-1|TRBJ2-3
CSVDKGVNTDTQYF
>TRBV24-1|TRBJ2-1
CATSPGGRALNEQFF
>TRBV24-1|TRBJ2-1
CATSGRGTSYNEQFF
>TRBV29-1|TRBJ2-1
CSVASSYNEQFF
>TRBV6-6|TRBJ2-2
CASSYPTGTNAGELFF
>TRBV7-2|TRBJ1-1
CASSFRGFPTEAFF
>TRBV20-1|TRBJ2-5
CSASTLKGQETQYF
>TRBV9|-
CASSKGQGNEQYF
>TRBV6-2/TRBV6-3|TRBJ2-7
CASSPTSGRSEQYF
>TRBV12-3/TRBV12-4|TRBJ2-2
CASRNTLGTGELFF
>TRBV7-8|TRBJ2-7
CASSPGTGKSYEQYF
>TRBV27|TRBJ2-7
CASSRGRDRYEQYF
>TRBV7-9|TRBJ2-2
CASSPAGLAGLAGELFF
>TRBV6-5|TRBJ2-3
CASSSIASSSTQYF
>TRBV20-1|TRBJ2-4
CSARDAAGAKNIQYF
>TRBV20-1|TRBJ2-3
CSAQGTWLAGGTDTQYF
>TRBV6-4|TRBJ2-1
CASSAQLGYEQFF
>TRBV10-2|-
CASRESLGDTEQYF
>TRBV7-2|TRBJ2-1
CASSLRRLAGGGEQFF
>TRBV7-9|TRBJ1-2
CASSPLRTGYGYTF
>TRBV5-1|TRBJ2-1
CASSPTTGRPGADEQFF
>TRBV7-2|TRBJ2-5
CASSTLTGQETQYF
>TRBV24-1|TRBJ2-1
CATSDRVDNEQFF
>TRBV20-1|TRBJ1-2
CSASFRAGGYTF
>TRBV4-3|TRBJ2-3
CASRLIAGTGDTQYF
>TRBV20-1|TRBJ2-2
CSASAGGLDTGELFF
>TRBV7-2|TRBJ2-5
CASSLRGTQYF
>TRBV12-3/TRBV12-4|-
CASRWGSGGLYNEQYF
>TRBV10-3|TRBJ2-7
CAIRDIHEQYF
>TRBV4-3|TRBJ1-2
CASSQALDQASGYTF
>TRBV20-1|TRBJ1-2
CSAVQGASGYTF
>TRBV20-1|TRBJ2-1
CSATSPGHSTNEQFF
>TRBV7-9|TRBJ2-3
CASSSDRIGNTQYF
>TRBV2|TRBJ1-5
CASSPTGTANQPQHF
>TRBV21-1|TRBJ2-1
CASSKLRHLRHEQFF
>TRBV6-1|TRBJ2-6
CASSPTAVGGPGANVLTF
>TRBV7-2|TRBJ2-2
CASSPGGLRNTGELFF
>TRBV27|TRBJ1-2
CASSLSNQGFGGYTF
>TRBV28|TRBJ1-2
CASSLGDRGNEGYTF
>TRBV6-5|TRBJ1-2
CASRETGRRFGYTF
>TRBV18|TRBJ1-4
CASSPLEGYEKLFF
>TRBV20-1|TRBJ2-7
CSARIPTGGREQYF
>TRBV20-1|TRBJ2-7
CSARGVADYEQYF
>TRBV28|TRBJ1-1
CASSPPYRNTEAFF
>TRBV7-2|TRBJ1-2
CASSLVRGPGGYTF
>TRBV7-2|TRBJ2-7
CASSFTDRGEQYF
>TRBV7-2|TRBJ2-1
CASSRQGHYNEQFF
>TRBV7-3|TRBJ2-4
CASSLTGPENIQYF
>TRBV10-3|TRBJ1-1
CATLGSDRGKAFF
>TRBV6-6|TRBJ1-2
CASSFLDRSGYTF
>TRBV5-1|TRBJ2-1
CASSLSGRGVRYNEQFF
>TRBV29-1|TRBJ1-2
CSAPSGARYGYTF
>TRBV7-9|TRBJ2-7
CASSSQTGDAEQYF
>TRBV6-5|TRBJ2-3
CASSYSDWADTQYF
>TRBV6-1|TRBJ1-6
CASSESGNNSPLHF
>TRBV27|TRBJ2-7
CASSPLAGGRREQYF
>TRBV24-1|TRBJ2-3
CATSDRGWGTDTQYF
>TRBV4-1|TRBJ1-2
CASSQGPGQGYGYTF
>TRBV12-3/TRBV12-4|TRBJ2-1
CASSSKLAVTNEQFF
>TRBV6-2/TRBV6-3|TRBJ2-1
CASSRGDGDLNEQFF